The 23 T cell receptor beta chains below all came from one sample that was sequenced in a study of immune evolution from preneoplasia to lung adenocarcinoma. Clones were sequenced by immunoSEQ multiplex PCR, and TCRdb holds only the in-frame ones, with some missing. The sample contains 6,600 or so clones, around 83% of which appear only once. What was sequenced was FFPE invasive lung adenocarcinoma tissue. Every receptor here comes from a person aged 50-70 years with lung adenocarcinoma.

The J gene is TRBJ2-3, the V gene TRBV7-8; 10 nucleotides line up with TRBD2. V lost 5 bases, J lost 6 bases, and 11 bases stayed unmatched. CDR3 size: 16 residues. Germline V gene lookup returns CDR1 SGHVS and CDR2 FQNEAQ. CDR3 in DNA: TGTGCCAGCAGCCCCCTCCCCCTAGCGGGAGCGGATACGCAGTATTTT. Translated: CASSPLPLAGADTQYF. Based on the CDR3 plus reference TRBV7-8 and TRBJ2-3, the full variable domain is GAGVSQSPRYKVAKRGQDVALRCDPISGHVSLFWYQQALGQGPEFLTYFQNEAQLDKSGLPSDRFFAERPEGSVSTLKIQRTQQEDSAVYLCASSPLPLAGADTQYFGPGTRLTVL.

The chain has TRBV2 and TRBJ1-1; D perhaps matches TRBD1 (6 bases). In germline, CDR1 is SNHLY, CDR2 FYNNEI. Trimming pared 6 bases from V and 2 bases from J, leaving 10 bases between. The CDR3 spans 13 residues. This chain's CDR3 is CASRLQGNTEAFF. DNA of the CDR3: TGTGCCAGCAGACTACAGGGAAACACTGAAGCTTTCTTT.

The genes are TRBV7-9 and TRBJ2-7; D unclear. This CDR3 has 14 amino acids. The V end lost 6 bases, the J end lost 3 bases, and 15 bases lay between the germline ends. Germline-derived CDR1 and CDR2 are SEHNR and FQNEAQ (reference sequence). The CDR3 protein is CASSPLTPVYEQYF. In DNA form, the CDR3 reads TGTGCCAGCAGTCCCCTGACTCCCGTCTACGAGCAGTACTTC.

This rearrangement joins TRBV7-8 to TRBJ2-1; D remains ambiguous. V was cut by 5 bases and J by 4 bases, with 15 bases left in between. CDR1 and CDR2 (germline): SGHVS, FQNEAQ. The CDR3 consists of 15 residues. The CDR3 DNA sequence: TGTGCCAGCAGCCCACCCTTGGACGCTTACAATGAGCAGTTCTTC. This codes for CASSPPLDAYNEQFF.

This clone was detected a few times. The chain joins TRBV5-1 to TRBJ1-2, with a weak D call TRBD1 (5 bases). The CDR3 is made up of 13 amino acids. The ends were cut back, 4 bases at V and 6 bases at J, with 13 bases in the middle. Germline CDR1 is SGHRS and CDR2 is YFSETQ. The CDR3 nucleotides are TGCGCCAGCAGCCTGGGGACGGCGGATGGCTACACCTTC. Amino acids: CASSLGTADGYTF.

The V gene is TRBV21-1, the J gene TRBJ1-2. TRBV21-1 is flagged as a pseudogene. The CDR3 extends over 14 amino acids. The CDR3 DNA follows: TGTGCCAGCAGCAAAGTAAGAGGGAGGAGAGGCTACACCTTC. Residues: CASSKVRGRRGYTF.

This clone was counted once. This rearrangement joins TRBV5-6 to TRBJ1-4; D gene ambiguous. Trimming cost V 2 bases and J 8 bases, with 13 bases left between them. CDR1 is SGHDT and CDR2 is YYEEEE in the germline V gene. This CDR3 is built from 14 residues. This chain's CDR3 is CASSFGPIDEKLFF. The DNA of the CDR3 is TGTGCCAGCAGCTTTGGGCCAATCGACGAAAAACTGTTTTTT.

The chain's CDR3 is CASSDRGLDEKLFF. The CDR3 nucleotides are TGTGCCAGCAGCGACAGGGGATTGGATGAAAAACTGTTTTTT. V gene TRBV11-2 combines with J gene TRBJ1-4; 8 positions agree with TRBD1. V lost 5 bases to trimming and J lost 6 bases; unmatched junction nucleotides: 5. The CDR3 is made up of 14 amino acids. From germline, CDR1 is SGHAT and CDR2 FQNNGV.

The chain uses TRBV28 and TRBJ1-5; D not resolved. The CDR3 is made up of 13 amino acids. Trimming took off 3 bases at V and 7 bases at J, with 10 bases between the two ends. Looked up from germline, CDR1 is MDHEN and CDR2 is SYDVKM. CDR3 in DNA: TGTGCCAGCAGTTTTGGGTTAGTCCAGCCCCAGCATTTT. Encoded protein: CASSFGLVQPQHF.

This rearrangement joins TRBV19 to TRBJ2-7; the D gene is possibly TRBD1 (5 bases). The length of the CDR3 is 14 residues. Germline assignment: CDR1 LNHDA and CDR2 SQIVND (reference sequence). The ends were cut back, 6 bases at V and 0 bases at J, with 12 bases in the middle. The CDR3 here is CASRPDRASYEQYF. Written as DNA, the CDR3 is TGTGCCAGTAGGCCCGACAGAGCCTCCTACGAGCAGTACTTC.

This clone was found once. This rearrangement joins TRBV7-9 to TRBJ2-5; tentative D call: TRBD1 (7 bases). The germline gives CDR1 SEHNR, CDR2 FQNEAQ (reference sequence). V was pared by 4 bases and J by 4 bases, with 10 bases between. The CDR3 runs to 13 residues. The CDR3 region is CASSSGGGETQYF. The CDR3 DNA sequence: TGTGCCAGCAGCTCAGGGGGAGGAGAGACCCAGTACTTC.

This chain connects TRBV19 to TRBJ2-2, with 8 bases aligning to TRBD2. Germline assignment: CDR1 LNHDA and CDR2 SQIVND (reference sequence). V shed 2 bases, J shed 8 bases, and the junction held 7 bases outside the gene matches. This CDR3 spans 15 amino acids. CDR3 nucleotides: TGTGCCAGTAGTATAATAATAGCGGGGATAGGGGAGCTGTTTTTT. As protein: CASSIIIAGIGELFF.

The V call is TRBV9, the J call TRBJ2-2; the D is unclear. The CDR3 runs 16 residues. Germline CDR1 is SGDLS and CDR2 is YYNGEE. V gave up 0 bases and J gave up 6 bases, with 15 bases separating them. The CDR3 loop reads CASSVVSLRSAGELFF. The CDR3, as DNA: TGTGCCAGCAGCGTAGTTTCCCTCCGATCCGCCGGGGAGCTGTTTTTT.

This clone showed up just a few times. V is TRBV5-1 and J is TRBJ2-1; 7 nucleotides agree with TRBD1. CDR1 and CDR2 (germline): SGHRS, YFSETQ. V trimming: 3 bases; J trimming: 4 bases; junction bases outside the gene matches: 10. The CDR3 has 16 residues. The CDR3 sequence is CASSYARRDSYNEQFF. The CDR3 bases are TGCGCCAGCAGCTACGCCCGCCGGGACAGTTACAATGAGCAGTTCTTC. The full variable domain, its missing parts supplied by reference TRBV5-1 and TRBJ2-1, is KAGVTQTPRYLIKTRGQQVTLSCSPISGHRSVSWYQQTPGQGLQFLFEYFSETQRNKGNFPGRFSGRQFSNSRSEMNVSTLELGDSALYLCASSYARRDSYNEQFFGPGTRLTVL.

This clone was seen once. The CDR3 DNA reads TGTGCCAGCAGTGAAGCTGTATTGGCAGACCATCAGCCCCAGCATTTT. Translating gives CASSEAVLADHQPQHF. V usage is TRBV6-1 and J usage is TRBJ1-5, with D uncertain. Trimming took off 0 bases at V and 5 bases at J, with 14 bases between the two ends. CDR1 and CDR2 (germline): MNHNS, SASEGT. The CDR3 spans 16 residues.

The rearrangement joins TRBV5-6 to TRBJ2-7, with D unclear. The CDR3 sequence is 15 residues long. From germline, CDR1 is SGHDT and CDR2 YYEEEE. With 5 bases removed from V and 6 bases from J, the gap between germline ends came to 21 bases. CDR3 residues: CASRVGLIPLLEQYF. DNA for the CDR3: TGTGCCAGCAGAGTGGGCCTTATTCCCTTGCTCGAGCAGTACTTC.

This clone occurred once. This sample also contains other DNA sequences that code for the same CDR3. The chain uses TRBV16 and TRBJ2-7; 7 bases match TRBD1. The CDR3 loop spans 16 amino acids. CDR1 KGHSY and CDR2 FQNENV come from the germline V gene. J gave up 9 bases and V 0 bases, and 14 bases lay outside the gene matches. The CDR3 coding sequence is TGTGCCAGCAGCCAATCCCCCGCTGGAACAGGGGCCGCGCAGTACTTC. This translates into CASSQSPAGTGAAQYF. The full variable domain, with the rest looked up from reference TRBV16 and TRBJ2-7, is GEEVAQTPKHLVRGEGQKAKLYCAPIKGHSYVFWYQQVLKNEFKFLISFQNENVFDETGMPKERFSAKCLPNSPCSLEIQATKLEDSAVYFCASSQSPAGTGAAQYFGPGTRLTVT.

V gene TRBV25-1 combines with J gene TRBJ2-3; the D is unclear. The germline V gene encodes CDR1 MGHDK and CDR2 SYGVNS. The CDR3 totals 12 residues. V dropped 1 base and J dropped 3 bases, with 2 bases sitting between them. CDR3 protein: CASSEWTDTQYF. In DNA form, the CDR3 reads TGTGCCAGCAGTGAATGGACAGATACGCAGTATTTT.

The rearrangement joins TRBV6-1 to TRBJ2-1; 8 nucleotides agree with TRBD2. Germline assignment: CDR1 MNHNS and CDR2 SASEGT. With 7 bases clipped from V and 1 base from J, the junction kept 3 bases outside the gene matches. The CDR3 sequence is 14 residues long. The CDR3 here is CASNERESYNEQFF. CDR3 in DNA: TGTGCCAGCAATGAGCGGGAGTCCTACAATGAGCAGTTCTTC.

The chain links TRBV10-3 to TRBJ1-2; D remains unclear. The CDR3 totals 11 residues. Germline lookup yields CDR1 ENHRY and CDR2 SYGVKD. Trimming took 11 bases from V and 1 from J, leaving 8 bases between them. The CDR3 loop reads CAGGDNYGYTF. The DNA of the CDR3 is TGTGCCGGTGGAGATAACTATGGCTACACCTTC.

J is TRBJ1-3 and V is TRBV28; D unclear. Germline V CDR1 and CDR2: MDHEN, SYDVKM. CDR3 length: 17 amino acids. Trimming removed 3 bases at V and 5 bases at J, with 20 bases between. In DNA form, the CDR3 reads TGTGCCAGCAGTTTCGGCTCCGCAGAATTCTCGAGAAACACCATATATTTT. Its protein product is CASSFGSAEFSRNTIYF.

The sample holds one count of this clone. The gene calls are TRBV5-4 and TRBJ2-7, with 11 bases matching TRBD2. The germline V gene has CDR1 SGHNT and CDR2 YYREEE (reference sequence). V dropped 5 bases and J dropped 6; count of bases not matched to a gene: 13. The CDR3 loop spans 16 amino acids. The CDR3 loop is CASSRHSGLAGSEQYF. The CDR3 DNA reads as TGTGCCAGCAGTCGGCACAGCGGACTAGCGGGCTCCGAGCAGTACTTC.

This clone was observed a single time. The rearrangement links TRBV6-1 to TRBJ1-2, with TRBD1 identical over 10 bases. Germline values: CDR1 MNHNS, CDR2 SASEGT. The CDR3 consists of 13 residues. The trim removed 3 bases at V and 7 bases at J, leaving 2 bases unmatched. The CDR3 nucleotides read TGTGCCAGCAGTGAGACAGGGGGCGGTGGCTACACCTTC. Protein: CASSETGGGGYTF.